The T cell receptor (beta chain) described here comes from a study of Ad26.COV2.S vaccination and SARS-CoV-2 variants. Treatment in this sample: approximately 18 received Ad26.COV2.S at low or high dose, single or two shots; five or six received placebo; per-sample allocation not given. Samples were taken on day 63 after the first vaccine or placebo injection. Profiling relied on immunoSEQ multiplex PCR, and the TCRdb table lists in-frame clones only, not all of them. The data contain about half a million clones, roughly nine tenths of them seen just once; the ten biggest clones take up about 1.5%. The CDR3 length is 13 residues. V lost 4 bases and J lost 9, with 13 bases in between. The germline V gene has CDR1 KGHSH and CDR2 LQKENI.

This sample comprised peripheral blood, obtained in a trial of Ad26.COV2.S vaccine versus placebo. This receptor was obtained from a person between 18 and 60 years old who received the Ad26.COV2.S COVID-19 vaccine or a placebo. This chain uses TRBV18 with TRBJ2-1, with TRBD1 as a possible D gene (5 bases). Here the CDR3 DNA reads TGTGCCAGCTCACACCCGGAGCAGGGTGAGCAGTTCTTC. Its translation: CASSHPEQGEQFF.